This T cell receptor (beta chain) was recovered during a study of cytomegalovirus exposure and HLA in healthy donors. General observations from the study: TCR beta V- and J-gene trimming, according to a later analysis, was linked to a missense DCLRE1C variant.

The V gene lost 2 bases and the J gene lost 5 bases, with 15 bases spanning the gap. Germline V CDR1 and CDR2: MNHEY, SVGAGI. CDR3 length: 15 residues. The PCR used 60 Vbeta and 13 Jbeta primers. The method was immunoSEQ multiplex PCR; TCRdb's version includes in-frame clones alone and lacks a portion of them. The sample has 95,000 to 150,000 clones; more than 60% are singletons. About this clone itself: Its antigen remains unknown.

Healthy donors of bone marrow made up the group. The gene calls are TRBV6-5 and TRBJ1-1, with a possible D match to TRBD1 (6 bases). The TCR comes from a woman between 40 and 55 years old in good health and CMV-seronegative. Sequencing was performed on PBMCs. The CDR3 loop is CASSYSGGAMTEAFF. In nucleotides, the CDR3 is TGTGCCAGCAGTTACAGTGGGGGGGCTATGACTGAAGCTTTCTTT.